This TCR beta chain was found in a study of patients and donors after allogeneic stem cell transplantation. This clonotype was seen more than once but under ten times. This CDR3 is 17 amino acids long. V was shortened by 2 bases and J by 0 bases, with 16 bases between the two germline ends. CDR1 is MNHEY and CDR2 is SVGAGI in the germline V gene. TCRdb redid the calling of the RT-PCR reads with MiXCR, one entry per CDR3 protein. The table records about 230,000 distinct CDR3 sequences, over 12% of them present only once. The clonotype was recovered from a human donor who was either an allogeneic HSCT recipient or a stem cell or donor lymphocyte infusion donor (not recorded which). It is not recorded whose cells these are; they may come from a transplant donor. The sequencing sample was made of blood, either unsorted or a sorted T cell fraction (not recorded which). This chain connects TRBV6-5 to TRBJ1-1; tentatively, D is TRBD1 (5 bases). DNA for the CDR3: TGTGCCAGCAGTTACGGGGTTGGGGCGGGTTTGAACACTGAAGCTTTCTTT. Translated, it gives CASSYGVGAGLNTEAFF.